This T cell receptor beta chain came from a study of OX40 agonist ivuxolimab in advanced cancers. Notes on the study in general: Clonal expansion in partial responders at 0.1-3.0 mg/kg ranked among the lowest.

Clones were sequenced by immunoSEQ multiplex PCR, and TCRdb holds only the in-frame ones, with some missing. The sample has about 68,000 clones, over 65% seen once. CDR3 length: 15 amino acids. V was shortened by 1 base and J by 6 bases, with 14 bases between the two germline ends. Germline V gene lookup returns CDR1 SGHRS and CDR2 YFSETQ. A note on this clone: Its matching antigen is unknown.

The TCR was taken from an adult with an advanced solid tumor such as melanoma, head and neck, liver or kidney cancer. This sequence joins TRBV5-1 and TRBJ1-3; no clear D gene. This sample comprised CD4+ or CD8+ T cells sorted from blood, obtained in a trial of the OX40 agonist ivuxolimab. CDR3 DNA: TGCGCCAGCAGCTTGAGTTTCCCGGACGAAAACACCATATATTTT. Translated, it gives CASSLSFPDENTIYF.